These 31 T cell receptor beta chains were all obtained from the same sample, sequenced in a study of T cells in Graves' hyperthyroidism and ophthalmopathy (dated by TCRdb to about 2019). Receptor amplification or capture employed multiplex PCR. Sequencing used an Illumina HiSeq 2000. Amplification of TCR beta CDR3 regions was carried out from RNA transcripts. The TCR CDR3 was subjected to a first round of RT-PCR using the HTBI primer set and the Qiagen OneStep RT-PCR kit. Starting from the raw public reads, TCRdb applied fastp trimming at Q25, assembled clones with MiXCR and retained in-frame beta chains. All rows with the same CDR3 protein become a single entry with the most common DNA and genes. The sample table shows approximately 530,000 distinct CDR3 sequences, and 16% are seen once. 18% of the sample is held by the ten biggest clonotypes. Sequenced input: blood. These receptors were obtained from a young woman with Graves' hyperthyroidism.

This sequence joins TRBV6-1 and TRBJ2-5; no definite D call. Germline V lookup: CDR1 MNHNS, CDR2 SASEGT. The V end lost 10 bases, the J end lost 4 bases, and 13 bases lay between the germline ends. The CDR3 contains 12 residues. The CDR3 coding sequence is TGTGCCACCGCCCTCCGTGGAGAGACCCAGTACTTC. Its translation is CATALRGETQYF.

This clonotype was seen ten or more times. CDR3 nucleotide sequence: TGTGCCAGCAGCTTAGTTCTAGCGGGGACTGAAGCTTTCTTT. Its protein is CASSLVLAGTEAFF. This chain links TRBV11-2 with TRBJ1-1; D remains unclear. V dropped 1 base and J dropped 5 bases, with 11 bases sitting between them. CDR1 is SGHAT and CDR2 is FQNNGV in the germline V gene. The CDR3 consists of 14 residues.

This clonotype was recorded at least ten times. The CDR3 DNA reads TGTGCCAGCAGCTTAGACAGGGTCCAAGAGACCCAGTACTTC. Protein: CASSLDRVQETQYF. The chain combines TRBV5-6 with TRBJ2-5; TRBD1 aligns across 7 bases. This CDR3 has 14 amino acids. The V gene's germline CDR1 is SGHDT and CDR2 YYEEEE. Trimming at V came to 2 bases and at J to 1 base, leaving 2 bases not matched to a gene.

The genes are TRBV6-4 and TRBJ2-2; tentative D call: TRBD2 (5 bases). V was shortened by 2 bases and J by 5 bases, with 12 bases between the two germline ends. Germline values: CDR1 MRHNA, CDR2 SNTAGT. This CDR3 comprises 15 residues. In nucleotides, the CDR3 is TGTGCCAGCAGTGACGGTGAGGGCGGGACCGGGGAGCTGTTTTTT. It translates to CASSDGEGGTGELFF.

CDR3: CASRLTQGAKNIQYF. CDR3 bases: TGTGCCAGCAGGCTGACCCAGGGGGCCAAAAACATTCAGTACTTC. The V gene is TRBV28, the J gene TRBJ2-4, with a weak D call TRBD1 (6 bases). The CDR3 has 15 residues. The germline CDR1 and CDR2 sequences are MDHEN and SYDVKM. V shed 6 bases and J shed 1 base, with 13 bases lying between them.

This chain links TRBV6-1 with TRBJ1-4; D perhaps matches TRBD1 (5 bases). The germline gives CDR1 MNHNS, CDR2 SASEGT. The CDR3 has 13 residues. Trimming removed 6 bases from V and 5 bases from J, with 10 bases in between. CDR3 bases: TGTGCCAGCAGCGGGGGGGGGAATGAAAAACTGTTTTTT. Its protein is CASSGGGNEKLFF.

In its sample, this clonotype was seen many times. V is TRBV20-1 and J is TRBJ2-5, with a possible D match to TRBD1 (6 bases). The CDR3 loop spans 13 amino acids. Trimming removed 3 bases at V and 1 base at J, with 9 bases between. Germline-derived CDR1 and CDR2 are DFQATT and SNEGSKA (reference sequence). The chain's CDR3 is CSASHRAQETQYF. CDR3 sequence (DNA): TGCAGTGCTAGTCACAGGGCCCAAGAGACCCAGTACTTC.

This clonotype was recorded at least ten times. The chain links TRBV7-2 to TRBJ1-3; no clear D gene. Trimming removed 3 bases from V and 3 bases from J, with 15 bases in between. Germline CDR1 is SGHTA and CDR2 is FQGNSA. This CDR3 has 16 residues. This CDR3 reads CASSLDPGAGGNTIYF. In DNA, the CDR3 is TGTGCCAGCAGCTTGGACCCTGGTGCGGGTGGAAACACCATATATTTT. Supplemented by reference TRBV7-2 and TRBJ1-3, the full variable domain reads GAGVSQSPSNKVTEKGKDVELRCDPISGHTALYWYRQSLGQGLEFLIYFQGNSAPDKSGLPSDRFSAERTGGSVSTLTIQRTQQEDSAVYLCASSLDPGAGGNTIYFGEGSWLTVV.

The chain couples TRBV6-2 or TRBV6-3 to TRBJ2-1, with 15 bases identical to TRBD2. The V gene end was trimmed by 5 bases and the J gene end by 9 bases; junction bases not matched to a gene: 2. The germline gives CDR1 MNHEY, CDR2 SVGEGT. CDR3 size: 14 residues. The CDR3 spells CASSGLAGGLEQFF. CDR3 DNA: TGTGCCAGCAGTGGACTAGCGGGGGGGCTTGAGCAGTTCTTC.

The J gene is TRBJ2-3, the V gene TRBV19; D might be TRBD1 (5 bases). The CDR3 covers 14 residues. CDR1 and CDR2 (germline): LNHDA, SQIVND (reference sequence). The germline V and J ends were trimmed by 4 bases and 2 bases, with 10 bases remaining between them. The CDR3 DNA reads TGTGCCAGTAGTAAGAGACAGTACACAGATACGCAGTATTTT. Amino acid sequence: CASSKRQYTDTQYF.

This clonotype was detected ten times or more. The chain recombines TRBV10-3 with TRBJ1-2; 7 bases are a match to TRBD1. Germline CDR1 is ENHRY and CDR2 is SYGVKD. V was clipped by 3 bases and J by 2 bases; unmatched bases: 9. The CDR3 covers 16 residues. CDR3 sequence: CAISEPRQGSNYGYTF. For the CDR3, the DNA is TGTGCCATCAGTGAACCTAGACAGGGTTCAAACTATGGCTACACCTTC.

This clonotype has ten or more counts. The rearrangement uses TRBV28 and TRBJ2-3, with 13 bases aligning to TRBD2. This CDR3 spans 17 amino acids. J gave up 5 bases and V 7 bases, and 12 bases lay outside the gene matches. Germline-derived CDR1 and CDR2 are MDHEN and SYDVKM. CDR3 residues: CASTPHGLAGAKDTQYF. The CDR3 region has the DNA TGTGCCAGCACTCCCCACGGACTAGCGGGAGCGAAAGATACGCAGTATTTT.

This clonotype was seen a handful of times. J is TRBJ2-2 and V is TRBV6-2 or TRBV6-3; 10 bases line up with TRBD2. The V gene end was trimmed by 7 bases and the J gene end by 5 bases; junction bases not matched to a gene: 4. Germline-derived CDR1 and CDR2 are MNHEY and SVGEGT. CDR3 length: 14 residues. In DNA, the CDR3 is TGTGCCAGCAATGAGCGGGGGGGAACCGGGGAGCTGTTTTTT. Protein sequence: CASNERGGTGELFF.

This rearrangement joins TRBV29-1 to TRBJ1-1; D may be TRBD1 (6 bases). V was clipped by 7 bases and J by 0 bases, with 9 bases between them. Germline V CDR1 and CDR2: SQVTM, ANQGSEA. This CDR3 is built from 12 residues. The CDR3 DNA follows: TGCAGCGGTGGGGGCATGAACACTGAAGCTTTCTTT. Protein product: CSGGGMNTEAFF.

This clonotype was picked up one time. An end of the junction differs from the germline gene, which may be a read error. The chain combines TRBV7-6 with TRBJ1-3; D gene ambiguous. The CDR3 loop spans 15 amino acids. From germline, CDR1 is SGHVS and CDR2 FNYEAQ. The CDR3 here is CASSLTVPSGNTTYF. The CDR3 coding sequence is TGTGCCAGCAGCCTAACAGTTCCCTCTGGAAACACCACATATTTT.

This clonotype was seen ten or more times. This chain uses TRBV7-8 with TRBJ2-3; D might be TRBD1 or TRBD2, each matching 5 bases. Germline V gene sequence: CDR1 SGHVS, CDR2 FQNEAQ. Trimming cost V 5 bases and J 0 bases, with 12 bases left between them. This CDR3 has 15 amino acids. CDR3 nucleotides: TGTGCCAGCAGCGGTCGGGGACCGAGCACAGATACGCAGTATTTT. Its translation: CASSGRGPSTDTQYF.

About this clonotype itself: A much larger clonotype is one base distant, so this may be a read error. V usage is TRBV11-3 and J usage is TRBJ1-5; TRBD1 is a possible D gene (5 bases). Per the germline V gene, CDR1 is SGHNT and CDR2 is YENEEA. This CDR3 has 13 amino acids. Here the CDR3 DNA reads TGTGCCAGCAGCTTATATCAGGGCCAGCCCCGGCATTTT. Protein sequence: CASSLYQGQPRHF.

The rearrangement links TRBV12-3 or TRBV12-4 to TRBJ1-5; D gene unclear. The CDR3 covers 15 residues. The ends were cut back, 0 bases at V and 9 bases at J, with 15 bases in the middle. The DNA of the CDR3 is TGTGCCAGCAGTTTAGCAGGGCAGCCTTCTGGGCCCCAGCATTTT. Protein sequence: CASSLAGQPSGPQHF.

This clonotype was observed at least ten times. This chain joins TRBV11-1 and TRBJ2-4, with unresolved D. The V end lost 2 bases, the J end lost 6 bases, and 8 bases lay between the germline ends. Germline lookup yields CDR1 SGHAT and CDR2 FQDESV (reference sequence). The CDR3 consists of 13 residues. CDR3 region: CASSLRGINIQYF. Written as DNA, the CDR3 is TGTGCCAGCAGCTTACGAGGAATAAACATTCAGTACTTC.

This clonotype was recorded many times. The CDR3 DNA is TGCGCCAGCAGCTTGGAAGCAGGAAATATCGGCGATCAGCCCCAGCATTTT. As protein: CASSLEAGNIGDQPQHF. V usage is TRBV5-1 and J usage is TRBJ1-5; D uncertain. The CDR3 contains 17 residues. The V gene's germline CDR1 is SGHRS and CDR2 YFSETQ. V shed 0 bases and J shed 5 bases, with 18 bases lying between them. Full variable domain (outside the CDR3, taken from reference TRBV5-1 and TRBJ1-5): KAGVTQTPRYLIKTRGQQVTLSCSPISGHRSVSWYQQTPGQGLQFLFEYFSETQRNKGNFPGRFSGRQFSNSRSEMNVSTLELGDSALYLCASSLEAGNIGDQPQHFGDGTRLSIL.

CDR3 residues: CAISGDNSYEQYF. The CDR3 region has the DNA TGTGCCATCAGTGGGGACAATTCCTACGAGCAGTACTTC. This chain connects TRBV10-3 to TRBJ2-7, with D possibly matching TRBD1 (6 bases). The CDR3 consists of 13 residues. CDR1 and CDR2 (germline): ENHRY, SYGVKD. Deletions cut 4 bases from V and 1 base from J, with 8 bases between.

The gene calls are TRBV12-3 or TRBV12-4 and TRBJ1-1; D is ambiguous. This CDR3 is 15 amino acids long. V was trimmed by 5 bases and J by 3 bases, leaving 16 bases between them. The CDR3 spells CASSQGLVSDTEAFF. The CDR3 nucleotides read TGTGCCAGCAGTCAAGGACTTGTCTCGGACACTGAAGCTTTCTTT.

The rearrangement joins TRBV9 to TRBJ2-7; the D call may be TRBD1 or TRBD2 (6 bases each). Trimming pared 3 bases from V and 5 bases from J, leaving 12 bases between. Germline lookup yields CDR1 SGDLS and CDR2 YYNGEE. CDR3 length: 13 amino acids. DNA for the CDR3: TGTGCCAGCAGCGAAGGGGGGTCTAACGAGCAGTACTTC. Amino acid sequence: CASSEGGSNEQYF.

V usage is TRBV12-3 or TRBV12-4 and J usage is TRBJ1-6; 9 bases match TRBD1. V lost 1 base and J lost 7; bases outside the gene matches: 5. The CDR3 is made up of 16 amino acids. In DNA form, the CDR3 reads TGTGCCAGCAGTTTAGAGACAGGGGGTCCCAATTCACCCCTCCACTTT. It yields the protein CASSLETGGPNSPLHF.

The J gene is TRBJ2-2, the V gene TRBV7-8; D gene uncertain. CDR1 is SGHVS, CDR2 FQNEAQ, per germline. Trimming pared 1 base from V and 0 bases from J, leaving 12 bases between. CDR3 length equals 17 residues. The CDR3 region has the DNA TGTGCCAGCAGCTTAGAGGTTGCCGGCGCGAACACCGGGGAGCTGTTTTTT. It translates to CASSLEVAGANTGELFF.

In this sample, this clonotype turned up many times. The chain joins TRBV7-8 to TRBJ1-4, with 9 bases that match TRBD1. The CDR3 runs 15 residues. Germline trimming cut 1 base from V and 10 bases from J; bases unmatched to any gene: 7. Per the germline V gene, CDR1 is SGHVS and CDR2 is FQNEAQ. CDR3 bases: TGTGCCAGCAGCTTAGACGGGACAGGGCGAGTAAAACTGTTTTTT. Encoded protein: CASSLDGTGRVKLFF.

This clonotype was counted only a few times. The chain employs TRBV7-9 and TRBJ2-7; 7 nucleotides match TRBD1. CDR1 and CDR2 (germline): SEHNR, FQNEAQ (reference sequence). The CDR3 has 16 residues. V shed 1 base and J 2 bases; nucleotides not matched to a gene: 8. For the CDR3, the DNA is TGTGCCAGCAGCTTAGAGCCTGACAGGGCGGCCTACGAGCAGTACTTC. Protein sequence: CASSLEPDRAAYEQYF.

This clonotype was seen repeatedly, ten times or more. This chain links TRBV29-1 with TRBJ1-2; D gene ambiguous. This CDR3 comprises 11 residues. The V and J ends lost 4 bases and 3 bases respectively, with 6 bases between them. Germline CDR1 is SQVTM and CDR2 is ANQGSEA. The chain's CDR3 is CSVASDYGYTF. CDR3 DNA sequence: TGCAGCGTTGCTTCGGACTATGGCTACACCTTC. The full variable domain, rest sourced from reference TRBV29-1 and TRBJ1-2, is SAVISQKPSRDICQRGTSLTIQCQVDSQVTMMFWYRQQPGQSLTLIATANQGSEATYESGFVIDKFPISRPNLTFSTLTVSNMSPEDSSIYLCSVASDYGYTFGSGTRLTVV.

This clonotype showed up many times. A much larger clone is a single base away; this may be a read error. The chain couples TRBV28 to TRBJ1-1, with D unresolved. The CDR3 totals 13 residues. With 2 bases removed from V and 1 base from J, the gap between germline ends came to 5 bases. Looked up from germline, CDR1 is MDHEN and CDR2 is SYDVKM. The CDR3 DNA follows: TGTGCCAGCAGTTTACCAGGGAACACTGAAGCTTTCTTT. As protein: CASSLPGNTEAFF.

V is TRBV7-8 and J is TRBJ1-3; D may be TRBD1 (6 bases). Germline CDR1 is SGHVS and CDR2 is FQNEAQ. The CDR3 has 14 amino acids. V was pared by 5 bases and J by 3 bases, with 11 bases between. The CDR3 spells CASSPGQRGNTIYF. The CDR3, as DNA: TGTGCCAGCAGCCCAGGACAGCGTGGAAACACCATATATTTT.

This clonotype has a count of ten or more. This chain joins TRBV24-1 and TRBJ2-2; D remains unclear. The CDR3 totals 12 residues. Germline values: CDR1 KGHDR, CDR2 SFDVKD. V was trimmed by 9 bases and J by 1 base, leaving 5 bases between them. The CDR3 DNA reads TGTGCCACCGGGGAGAACACCGGGGAGCTGTTTTTT. This codes for CATGENTGELFF.